This T cell receptor beta chain appears in the sequencing data of a study of blood T cell repertoires in COVID-19. Study in general: Nucleic acid was either cDNA or gDNA, and it came from T cells, B-cell-depleted T cells, or PBMCs.

The length of the CDR3 is 12 residues. Germline assignment: CDR1 KGHSH and CDR2 LQKENI. Trimming cost V 8 bases and J 4 bases, with 8 bases left between them. TCRdb's copy holds only in-frame clones and misses some; the assay was immunoSEQ multiplex PCR. Here the sample spans about 250,000 clones, 86% being singletons. The material sequenced was peripheral blood. The V call is TRBV18, the J call TRBJ2-2; unclear D gene. This clonotype was sampled from a woman aged 55 to 70 who had recovered from COVID-19. The CDR3 DNA sequence: TGTGCCAGCCCCCGGTCCACCGGGGAGCTGTTTTTT. It yields the protein CASPRSTGELFF.